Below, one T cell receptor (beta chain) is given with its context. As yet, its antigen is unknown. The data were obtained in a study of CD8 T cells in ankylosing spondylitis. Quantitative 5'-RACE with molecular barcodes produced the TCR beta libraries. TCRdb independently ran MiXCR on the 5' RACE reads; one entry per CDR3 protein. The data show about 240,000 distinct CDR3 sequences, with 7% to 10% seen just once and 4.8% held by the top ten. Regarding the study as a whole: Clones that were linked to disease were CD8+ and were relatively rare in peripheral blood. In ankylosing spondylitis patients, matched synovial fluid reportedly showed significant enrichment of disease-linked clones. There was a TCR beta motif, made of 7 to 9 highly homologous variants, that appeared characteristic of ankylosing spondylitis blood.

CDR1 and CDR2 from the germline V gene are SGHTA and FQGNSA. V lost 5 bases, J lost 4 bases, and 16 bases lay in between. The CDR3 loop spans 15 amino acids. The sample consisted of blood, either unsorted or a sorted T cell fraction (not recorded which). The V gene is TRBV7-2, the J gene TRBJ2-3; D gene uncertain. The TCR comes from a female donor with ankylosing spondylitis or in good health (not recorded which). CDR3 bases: TGTGCCAGCAGCCGGACGACCACGGCGGCAGATACGCAGTATTTT. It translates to CASSRTTTAADTQYF. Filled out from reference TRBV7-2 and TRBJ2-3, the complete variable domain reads GAGVSQSPSNKVTEKGKDVELRCDPISGHTALYWYRQSLGQGLEFLIYFQGNSAPDKSGLPSDRFSAERTGGSVSTLTIQRTQQEDSAVYLCASSRTTTAADTQYFGPGTRLTVL.